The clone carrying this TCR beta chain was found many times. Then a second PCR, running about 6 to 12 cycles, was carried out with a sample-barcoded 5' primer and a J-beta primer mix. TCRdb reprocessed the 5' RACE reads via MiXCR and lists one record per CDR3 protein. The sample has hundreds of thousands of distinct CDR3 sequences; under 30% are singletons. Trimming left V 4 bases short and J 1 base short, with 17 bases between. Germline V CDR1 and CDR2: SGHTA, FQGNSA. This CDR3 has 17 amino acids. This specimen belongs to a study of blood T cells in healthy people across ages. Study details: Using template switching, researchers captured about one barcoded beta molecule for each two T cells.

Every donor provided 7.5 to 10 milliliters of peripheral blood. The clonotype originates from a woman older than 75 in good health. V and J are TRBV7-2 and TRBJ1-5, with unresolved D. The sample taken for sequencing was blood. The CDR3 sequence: CASSSFGGRSSNQPQHF. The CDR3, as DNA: TGTGCCAGCAGCTCCTTTGGAGGGAGGTCAAGCAATCAGCCCCAGCATTTT.